This TCR beta chain was observed in a study of T cell responses to AZD1222 COVID-19 vaccine. The germline V gene has CDR1 SQVTM and CDR2 ANQGSEA. Unmatched junction bases numbered 4, after V lost 4 bases and J lost 2 bases. The CDR3 runs to 13 residues. Sequencing was performed with immunoSEQ multiplex PCR; in TCRdb, only in-frame clones are kept and a portion is missing. The table records around 210,000 clones, about 94% of them present only once. The source of this sequence is an adult who received the MenACWY meningococcal vaccine as a control. Specimen: peripheral blood, collected 28 days after the second dose of the MenACWY control vaccine. The V and J genes are TRBV29-1 and TRBJ2-7; 8 bases are shared with TRBD1. CDR3 residues: CSVAQGQAYEQYF. The CDR3 DNA reads TGCAGCGTTGCTCAGGGACAGGCCTACGAGCAGTACTTC.